This T cell receptor (beta chain) stems from a study of T cells in Graves' hyperthyroidism and ophthalmopathy. TCR beta CDR3 sequences were amplified from RNA transcripts. The TCR CDR3 first-round RT-PCR relied on the HTBI primer set. TCRdb re-derived calls from the multiplex PCR reads in MiXCR, one entry per CDR3 protein. The table includes 530,000 or so distinct CDR3 sequences, approximately 44% detected once. The germline gives CDR1 GTSNPN, CDR2 SVGIG (reference sequence). Trimming removed 3 bases from V and 1 base from J, with 7 bases in between. The CDR3 covers 13 residues. Uncontrolled infection, other autoimmune disease, pregnancy or lactation excluded patients.

This receptor was taken from a woman between 18 and 29 years old with Graves' hyperthyroidism. Sequenced input: peripheral blood or thyroid tissue (not recorded which). V is TRBV30 and J is TRBJ1-5; no reliable D call. The CDR3 DNA is TGTGCCTGGAGCGCCAGAAGCAATCAGCCCCAGCATTTT. As protein: CAWSARSNQPQHF.